The 2 T cell receptor beta chains below come from one sample, sequenced in a study of memory B cells and T cells in multiple sclerosis (dated by TCRdb to the late 2010s). Library generation was performed with the immunoSEQ multiplex PCR assay. TCRdb provides this immuneACCESS table in a form limited to in-frame rearrangements. Some clones are lacking; in checked studies, under half of them reflect an unresolved V gene, and why the rest are absent is not known. This sample is represented by about 14,000 clones; around 63% of them were singletons. The ten largest clones add up to approximately 2.3% of the sample. The sample consisted of memory (CD45RO+) CD4+ T cells from blood. The cell subset or site label, read with the paper, signifies: CD45RO+ memory T cells sorted from peripheral blood. The receptors were gathered from a human donor with multiple sclerosis.

The sample holds one count of this clone. Other DNA sequences of this sample code for an identical CDR3. The rearrangement links TRBV7-6 to TRBJ2-5; 10 nucleotides agree with TRBD2. CDR1 is SGHVS, CDR2 FNYEAQ, per germline. This CDR3 region has 17 residues. The V gene end was trimmed by 0 bases and the J gene end by 7 bases; junction bases not matched to a gene: 11. Here the CDR3 reads CASSLAVRSGGEGTQYF. DNA of the CDR3: TGTGCCAGCAGCTTAGCGGTCCGGAGCGGGGGGGAGGGGACCCAGTACTTC.

The V and J genes are TRBV18 and TRBJ2-1; TRBD1 matches 9 bases. Losses at the gene ends were 3 bases for V and 7 bases for J; bases not matched to a gene: 4. This CDR3 region has 14 residues. CDR1 is KGHSH and CDR2 is LQKENI in the germline V gene. CDR3 DNA sequence: TGTGCCAGCTCACCCCGGACAGGGGTAAATGAGCAGTTCTTC. Protein sequence: CASSPRTGVNEQFF.